The clone carrying this TCR beta chain was seen a handful of times. Its specificity is not known. Germline assignment: CDR1 KGHDR and CDR2 SFDVKD. Trimming took 5 bases from V and 5 from J, leaving 18 bases between them. The CDR3 has 15 amino acids. This sample was included in a study of T-cell reconstitution after alpha-beta-depleted transplantation in children. Whole-study results and caveats: Roughly two months post-transplant, alpha-beta T cells reportedly originated from several hundred graft clones that had expanded.

TCRbeta library construction was performed incorporating unique molecular identifiers. MiXCR, applied by TCRdb to the PCR reads, yields one record per CDR3 protein. The sample has around 440,000 distinct CDR3 sequences, about 10% seen once. The chain couples TRBV24-1 to TRBJ2-7, with D maybe TRBD1 (6 bases). The sequenced sample was PBMCs, obtained before TCRalphabeta/CD19-depleted stem cell transplant. The TCR originated in a child aged 2 to 10 with inherited bone marrow failure, due to receive a stem cell transplant. CDR3 in amino acids: CATSAYGTGINEQYF. The DNA of the CDR3 is TGTGCCACCAGTGCTTATGGTACAGGGATCAACGAGCAGTACTTC.